The entry below gives a single T cell receptor beta chain sequence along with its context. The protocol was immunoSEQ multiplex PCR, while the TCRdb copy is restricted to in-frame clones and leaves out a portion. Of about 460,000 clones listed, over 60% are singletons. Unsorted samples, those not sorted, used approximately 90 million PBMCs for genomic DNA. Germline V lookup: CDR1 SGDLS, CDR2 YYNGEE. The CDR3 is 13 residues long. V lost 7 bases and J 0 bases, leaving 9 bases between the germline ends. This sample is drawn from a study of shared clonotypes between healthy human individuals. Sequencing was carried out using PBMCs. V gene TRBV9 combines with J gene TRBJ2-3; no definite D call. This TCR derives from a middle-aged woman in good health. Some clones in this sample may be carry-over from other donors' samples. The CDR3 sequence is CASGRSSTDTQYF. The DNA for the CDR3 is TGTGCCAGCGGCAGGAGCAGCACAGATACGCAGTATTTT.